One sample yielded the 16 T cell receptor beta chains listed below, sequenced in a study of blood T cell repertoires in COVID-19. Produced via immunoSEQ multiplex PCR; TCRdb's table is partial and in-frame only. The repertoire holds 180,000 or so clones, with approximately 85% as singletons. The sequencing sample was made of peripheral blood. The receptors were gathered from a human donor with active or convalescent COVID-19. The donor label of this sample is uncertain.

As concerns this clone: An end of the junction does not agree with germline; a read error may underlie this. CDR3 region: CASALGEAPPDNF. In DNA, the CDR3 is TGTGCTAGTGCCTTGGGAGAAGCCCCCCCCGATAACTTC. This chain joins TRBV12-5 and TRBJ2-7, with a tentative D call TRBD2 (5 bases). Germline assignment: CDR1 LGHNT and CDR2 FRNRAP. This CDR3 contains 13 residues.

V usage is TRBV28 and J usage is TRBJ1-3; 10 bases agree with TRBD1. The CDR3 runs 16 residues. Germline V gene lookup returns CDR1 MDHEN and CDR2 SYDVKM. The junction had 5 bases not matched to a gene; V was cut back by 4 bases and J by 2 bases. The CDR3 here is CASSSGTGVAGNTIYF. CDR3 nucleotides: TGTGCCAGCAGTTCGGGGACAGGGGTGGCTGGAAACACCATATATTTT.

V gene TRBV18 combines with J gene TRBJ1-5, with a weak D call TRBD1 (6 bases). Looked up from germline, CDR1 is KGHSH and CDR2 is LQKENI. Trimming shortened V by 6 bases and J by 5 bases, and 11 bases separated the two germline ends. The CDR3 covers 13 residues. CDR3 in DNA: TGTGCCAGCTCCTACAGGGACGATCAGCCCCAGCATTTT. This translates into CASSYRDDQPQHF.

In its sample, this clone was seen once. The chain links TRBV12-3 or TRBV12-4 to TRBJ2-7; D uncertain. V dropped 6 bases and J dropped 2 bases, with 11 bases sitting between them. CDR3 length: 13 amino acids. This CDR3 reads CASSQLLPYEQYF. In nucleotides, the CDR3 is TGTGCCAGCAGCCAACTCCTACCCTACGAGCAGTACTTC.

The V call is TRBV27, the J call TRBJ2-3; the match to TRBD2 covers 9 bases. The CDR3 has 15 residues. With V trimmed by 3 bases and J by 0 bases, 1 base remained unmatched. Germline CDR1 is MNHEY and CDR2 is SMNVEV (reference sequence). The CDR3 sequence is CASSFSGGSTDTQYF. As DNA, the CDR3 is TGTGCCAGCAGTTTCAGCGGGGGGAGCACAGATACGCAGTATTTT.

Only a few counts were recorded for this clone. This chain connects TRBV19 to TRBJ2-5, with TRBD2 identical over 15 bases. The CDR3 sequence is 16 residues long. Per germline, CDR1 LNHDA and CDR2 SQIVND (reference sequence). V was pared by 3 bases and J by 5 bases, with 4 bases of the junction left unmatched. CDR3 sequence reads: CASSMVGTSGRETQYF. The CDR3 nucleotides are TGTGCCAGTAGTATGGTCGGGACTAGCGGGAGGGAGACCCAGTACTTC.

The chain combines TRBV27 with TRBJ2-7; 13 bases are shared with TRBD2. Germline trimming cut 0 bases from V and 2 bases from J; bases unmatched to any gene: 1. The germline gives CDR1 MNHEY, CDR2 SMNVEV (reference sequence). The CDR3 consists of 16 residues. This CDR3 reads CASSLSTSGRAYEQYF. The CDR3, as DNA: TGTGCCAGCAGTTTATCAACTAGCGGGAGGGCCTACGAGCAGTACTTC.

The rearrangement joins TRBV29-1 to TRBJ1-4; no clear D. The V end was cut by 4 bases, the J end by 8 bases, with 20 bases between. Germline V gene sequence: CDR1 SQVTM, CDR2 ANQGSEA. The CDR3 runs to 15 residues. The CDR3 loop is CSVGDGYRAGEKLFF. The CDR3 DNA is TGCAGCGTTGGAGACGGGTACCGGGCGGGAGAAAAACTGTTTTTT.

This chain uses TRBV3-1 (or the pseudogene TRBV3-2) with TRBJ2-5; D unclear. CDR1 LGHDT and CDR2 YNNKEL come from the germline V gene (reference sequence). Trimming removed 0 bases from V and 1 base from J, with 12 bases in between. The CDR3 covers 16 residues. The CDR3 nucleotides are TGTGCCAGCAGCCAAGACACCCAGTCCCCCCAAGAGACCCAGTACTTC. This codes for CASSQDTQSPQETQYF.

CDR3 DNA sequence: TGTGCCAGCAGCCTCCGAATGGGCGACTCTGGAAACACCATATATTTT. Translation: CASSLRMGDSGNTIYF. The chain is built from TRBV7-9 and TRBJ1-3; D remains unclear. Germline loops: CDR1 SEHNR, CDR2 FQNEAQ (reference sequence). V lost 5 bases to trimming and J lost 0 bases, with 14 bases between them. This CDR3 spans 16 amino acids.

CDR3 in DNA: TGTGCCAGTAGTCCTGGGACTAGCGGGGCCGATACGCAGTATTTT. It translates to CASSPGTSGADTQYF. J is TRBJ2-3 and V is TRBV19; 13 nucleotides agree with TRBD2. CDR3 size: 15 residues. Unmatched junction bases numbered 5, after V lost 5 bases and J lost 6 bases. Germline V gene lookup returns CDR1 LNHDA and CDR2 SQIVND (reference sequence).

Here the CDR3 reads CATSDPGEPRQETQYF. CDR3 DNA: TGTGCCACCAGTGATCCAGGGGAGCCTCGGCAAGAGACCCAGTACTTC. J is TRBJ2-5 and V is TRBV24-1; weak D call: TRBD1 (6 bases). Germline V lookup: CDR1 KGHDR, CDR2 SFDVKD. CDR3 size: 16 residues. The V gene lost 3 bases and the J gene lost 2 bases, with 15 bases spanning the gap.

The chain couples TRBV9 to TRBJ1-1, with D unresolved. Between the trimmed V and J ends, which lost 2 bases and 0 bases, there was a span of 8 bases. Germline values: CDR1 SGDLS, CDR2 YYNGEE. The CDR3 runs 14 residues. CDR3 nucleotide sequence: TGTGCCAGCAGCGTGAGGAGTGTGAACACTGAAGCTTTCTTT. This codes for CASSVRSVNTEAFF. The full variable domain, in which reference TRBV9 and TRBJ1-1 provide the parts outside the CDR3, is DSGVTQTPKHLITATGQRVTLRCSPRSGDLSVYWYQQSLDQGLQFLIQYYNGEERAKGNILERFSAQQFPDLHSELNLSSLELGDSALYFCASSVRSVNTEAFFGQGTRLTVV.

This chain joins TRBV6-5 and TRBJ2-1; 9 bases line up with TRBD2. Germline V gene lookup returns CDR1 MNHEY and CDR2 SVGAGI. This CDR3 spans 15 amino acids. Germline trimming cut 7 bases from V and 2 bases from J; bases unmatched to any gene: 6. The CDR3 coding sequence is TGTGCCAGCATGAGGGCTAGCGGGACCTACAATGAGCAGTTCTTC. Its protein product is CASMRASGTYNEQFF.

This clone has more than one count but fewer than ten. The rearrangement joins TRBV28 to TRBJ2-2; maybe TRBD2 (6 bases). This CDR3 spans 16 amino acids. V was cut by 3 bases and J by 0 bases, with 11 bases left in between. Germline V gene sequence: CDR1 MDHEN, CDR2 SYDVKM. The CDR3 protein is CASSFGSYANTGELFF. DNA of the CDR3: TGTGCCAGCAGTTTCGGGAGTTACGCGAACACCGGGGAGCTGTTTTTT.

The V gene is TRBV5-1, the J gene TRBJ2-2; tentative D call: TRBD2 (5 bases). The CDR3 covers 15 residues. V lost 2 bases, J lost 5 bases, and 13 bases lay in between. From germline, CDR1 is SGHRS and CDR2 YFSETQ. The CDR3 region has the DNA TGCGCCAGCAGCTTCCTAGGAGGCGGTACCGGGGAGCTGTTTTTT. Protein product: CASSFLGGGTGELFF.